This TCR beta chain was identified in a study of T cells in Graves' hyperthyroidism and ophthalmopathy. Study summary: Staff took peripheral blood when the initial diagnosis was made, before any treatment began.

Diagnoses were established using clinical symptoms, serum thyroxine and TRAb, thyroid ultrasound and orbital computed tomography. RNA transcripts gave rise to amplified TCR beta CDR3 regions. HTBI primers were used for first-round RT-PCR of the TCR CDR3. Each CDR3 protein is one row after TCRdb ran MiXCR on the multiplex PCR reads. The sample carries around 800,000 distinct CDR3 sequences, over 35% recorded once. Germline CDR1 reads MGHRA; CDR2 reads YSYEKL. V was trimmed by 0 bases and J by 3 bases, leaving 9 bases between them. The CDR3 totals 15 residues. The V and J genes are TRBV4-1 and TRBJ1-5; D uncertain. The receptor was isolated from a man between 18 and 35 years old with Graves' hyperthyroidism. What was sequenced was blood. CDR3 sequence reads: CASSQDFGSNQPQHF. The CDR3 coding sequence is TGCGCCAGCAGCCAAGATTTTGGGTCCAATCAGCCCCAGCATTTT.